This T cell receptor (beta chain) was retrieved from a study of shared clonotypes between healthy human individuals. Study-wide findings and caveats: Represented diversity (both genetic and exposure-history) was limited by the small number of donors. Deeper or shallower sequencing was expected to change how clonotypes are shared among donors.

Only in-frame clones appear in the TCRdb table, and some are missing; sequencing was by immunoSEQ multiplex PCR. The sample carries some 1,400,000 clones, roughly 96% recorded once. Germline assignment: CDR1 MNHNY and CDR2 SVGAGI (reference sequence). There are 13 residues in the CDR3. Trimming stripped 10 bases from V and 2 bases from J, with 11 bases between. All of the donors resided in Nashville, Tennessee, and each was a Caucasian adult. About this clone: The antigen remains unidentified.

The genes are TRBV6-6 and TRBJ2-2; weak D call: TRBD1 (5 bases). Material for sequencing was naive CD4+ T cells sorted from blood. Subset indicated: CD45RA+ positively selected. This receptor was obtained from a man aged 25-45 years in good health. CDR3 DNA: TGTGCCACCAAGACAGAAAACACCGGGGAGCTGTTTTTT. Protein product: CATKTENTGELFF.